This TCR beta chain is drawn from a study of response to subunit inactivated influenza vaccine. The CDR3 spans 15 residues. The V segment lost 2 bases and the J segment 5 bases; nucleotides outside the gene matches: 5. Germline V gene lookup returns CDR1 SGDLS and CDR2 YYNGEE. One entry per CDR3 protein results from TCRdb running MiXCR on the RT-PCR reads. The table lists around 200,000 distinct CDR3 sequences, around 12% of them singletons, with approximately 30% in the top ten. This sample also appeared in a second study, on T cells expressing NK-cell markers. That report adds: Generation of TCR beta cDNA was performed by 5'RACE template switching incorporating UMIs.

This chain joins TRBV9 and TRBJ2-2, with TRBD2 identical over 8 bases. This receptor was identified in a man aged 50-60 years who received an inactivated influenza vaccine. The specimen comprised CD8+ T cells sorted from PBMCs, sampled 11 to 12 days after vaccination. The CDR3 loop is CASSVTSGLTGELFF. The CDR3, as DNA: TGTGCCAGCAGCGTTACTAGCGGTCTGACCGGGGAGCTGTTTTTT.